The 28 T cell receptor beta chains reported below all come from one sample, sequenced in a study of blood T cell repertoires in COVID-19. Profiled with immunoSEQ multiplex PCR; TCRdb holds only in-frame clones, not every one. The sample holds some 170,000 clones; 90% to 95% are singletons and the top ten take less than 2%. Sequencing was performed on peripheral blood. These receptors came from a woman aged 55 to 70 with COVID-19, enrolled during active disease.

V gene TRBV4-1 combines with J gene TRBJ2-1, with 8 positions matching TRBD2. The CDR3 sequence is 16 residues long. V shed 2 bases and J 4 bases; nucleotides not matched to a gene: 7. In germline, CDR1 is MGHRA, CDR2 YSYEKL. The CDR3 sequence: CASSQPRGGRYNEQFF. For the CDR3, the DNA is TGCGCCAGCAGCCAACCCCGGGGGGGCAGATACAATGAGCAGTTCTTC.

The rearrangement links TRBV5-4 to TRBJ1-3; 10 bases align to TRBD1. This CDR3 is 15 amino acids long. J lost 4 bases, V lost 4 bases, and 5 bases had no gene match. Germline CDR1 reads SGHNT; CDR2 reads YYREEE (reference sequence). The CDR3 is CASSRGTGVGNTIYF. The CDR3 nucleotides are TGTGCCAGCAGCCGTGGGACAGGGGTCGGAAACACCATATATTTT.

V usage is TRBV7-6 and J usage is TRBJ2-3, with D maybe TRBD1 (5 bases). The CDR3 runs to 16 residues. V lost 0 bases and J lost 4, with 14 bases in between. Germline assignment: CDR1 SGHVS and CDR2 FNYEAQ. The CDR3 sequence is CASSLASIGVSDTQYF. The CDR3 nucleotides read TGTGCCAGCAGCTTAGCGAGTATAGGGGTTTCAGATACGCAGTATTTT.

The chain uses TRBV7-9 and TRBJ1-6; TRBD1 might be the D (5 bases). The V and J ends lost 2 bases and 7 bases respectively, with 15 bases between them. The germline V gene has CDR1 SEHNR and CDR2 FQNEAQ (reference sequence). The CDR3 is 16 amino acids. CDR3 amino acids: CASSLRSSGGNSPLHF. The DNA for the CDR3 is TGTGCCAGCAGCTTAAGGTCATCGGGGGGGAATTCACCCCTCCACTTT.

The V gene is TRBV6-1, the J gene TRBJ2-5, with 7 bases that match TRBD1. J lost 4 bases, V lost 3 bases, and 2 bases had no gene match. From germline, CDR1 is MNHNS and CDR2 SASEGT. The CDR3 runs to 13 residues. The CDR3 DNA sequence: TGTGCCAGCAGTGAGAACAGGGGAGAGACCCAGTACTTC. This encodes CASSENRGETQYF.

This clone was found once. The gene calls are TRBV28 and TRBJ1-2; possibly TRBD1 for D (6 bases). V lost 4 bases, J lost 1 base, and 10 bases lay in between. Germline values: CDR1 MDHEN, CDR2 SYDVKM. This CDR3 is 14 amino acids long. CDR3 sequence (DNA): TGTGCCAGCAGTTCCGCGGACAGTAACTATGGCTACACCTTC. Translated: CASSSADSNYGYTF.

This clone came up once. V usage is TRBV4-1 and J usage is TRBJ2-3; 7 bases fit TRBD1. The CDR3 runs 16 residues. The ends lost 6 bases at V and 4 bases at J; junction bases unmatched: 13. Germline assignment: CDR1 MGHRA and CDR2 YSYEKL. The CDR3 nucleotides are TGCGCCAGCAGTCCCCGGCAGGGGGTCGTCGCAGATACGCAGTATTTT. Amino acid sequence: CASSPRQGVVADTQYF.

This clone was detected once. The gene calls are TRBV18 and TRBJ2-5; TRBD2 matches at 7 bases. Germline CDR1 reads KGHSH; CDR2 reads LQKENI. Trimming removed 0 bases from V and 2 bases from J; junction bases left unmatched: 3. The CDR3 is made up of 15 amino acids. CDR3 DNA sequence: TGTGCCAGCTCACCACCCGCTAGCGGACAAGAGACCCAGTACTTC. This translates into CASSPPASGQETQYF.

V is TRBV15 and J is TRBJ1-5; 8 nucleotides align to TRBD1. The CDR3 is 12 residues long. V was clipped by 5 bases and J by 12 bases; unmatched bases: 6. Per the germline V gene, CDR1 is LNHNV and CDR2 is YYDKDF (reference sequence). The CDR3 DNA reads as TGTGCCACCAGCGGGACAGGAATACACCAGCATTTT. This codes for CATSGTGIHQHF. The variable domain in full, with the rest retrieved from reference TRBV15 and TRBJ1-5, is DAMVIQNPRYQVTQFGKPVTLSCSQTLNHNVMYWYQQKSSQAPKLLFHYYDKDFNNEADTPDNFQSRRPNTSFCFLDIRSPGLGDTAMYLCATSGTGIHQHFGDGTRLSIL.

The V call is TRBV29-1, the J call TRBJ2-3, with D possibly being TRBD2 (7 bases). In germline, CDR1 is SQVTM, CDR2 ANQGSEA. The V end was cut by 3 bases, the J end by 0 bases, with 28 bases between. This CDR3 has 20 amino acids. Here the CDR3 reads CSVDGGGDRTNYPSTDTQYF. In DNA, the CDR3 is TGCAGCGTTGATGGGGGGGGTGACAGGACTAACTACCCTAGCACAGATACGCAGTATTTT.

This clone came up a few times. CDR3 DNA sequence: TGCGCCAGCAGCCAAGAGGGTCGTCCAGGGCGCCTTCGGACTGAAGCTTTCTTT. This translates into CASSQEGRPGRLRTEAFF. The chain recombines TRBV4-3 with TRBJ1-1, with D perhaps TRBD1 (5 bases). The CDR3 consists of 18 residues. V gave up 0 bases and J gave up 5 bases, with 22 bases separating them. CDR1 and CDR2 from the germline V gene are LGHNA and YSLEER.

This clone has just one count. This chain links TRBV4-2 with TRBJ1-3; D is unclear. The V end was cut by 1 base, the J end by 0 bases, with 10 bases between. CDR3 size: 16 residues. Germline lookup yields CDR1 LGHNA and CDR2 YNFKEQ. DNA of the CDR3: TGTGCCAGCAGCCAAGGGGCCTTCCGCTCTGGAAACACCATATATTTT. It is translated as CASSQGAFRSGNTIYF.

The V call is TRBV7-2, the J call TRBJ1-2, with D hard to call. The germline gives CDR1 SGHTA, CDR2 FQGNSA. This CDR3 is 14 amino acids long. The ends were cut back, 5 bases at V and 2 bases at J, with 12 bases in the middle. DNA for the CDR3: TGTGCCAGCAGCCTGAGGGAGCCGAACTATGGCTACACCTTC. Translating it yields CASSLREPNYGYTF.

In this sample, this clone turned up once. The V gene is TRBV18, the J gene TRBJ1-3, with D uncertain. V lost 3 bases and J lost 1, with 10 bases in between. This CDR3 spans 15 amino acids. Germline values: CDR1 KGHSH, CDR2 LQKENI. Written as DNA, the CDR3 is TGTGCCAGCTCACCGTCTGATGCGTCTGGAAACACCATATATTTT. Amino acids: CASSPSDASGNTIYF. Full variable domain (rest looked up from reference TRBV18 and TRBJ1-3): NAGVMQNPRHLVRRRGQEARLRCSPMKGHSHVYWYRQLPEEGLKFMVYLQKENIIDESGMPKERFSAEFPKEGPSILRIQQVVRGDSAAYFCASSPSDASGNTIYFGEGSWLTVV.

The chain carries TRBV6-5 and TRBJ1-1, with a weak D call TRBD1 (6 bases). The CDR3 runs to 15 residues. Germline V gives CDR1 MNHEY, CDR2 SVGAGI. The germline V and J ends were trimmed by 6 bases and 3 bases, with 17 bases remaining between them. The CDR3 nucleotides are TGTGCCAGCAGACTGGCGGCTCGGACAGACACTGAAGCTTTCTTT. It is translated as CASRLAARTDTEAFF.

The chain carries TRBV6-2 or TRBV6-3 and TRBJ1-5; 9 bases align to TRBD1. This CDR3 comprises 18 residues. The V gene end was trimmed by 5 bases and the J gene end by 2 bases; junction bases not matched to a gene: 13. The germline gives CDR1 MNHEY, CDR2 SVGEGT. CDR3 DNA: TGTGCCAGCAGTCAGCCCGGGACAGGGACGGATCGCAATCAGCCCCAGCATTTT. Amino acid sequence: CASSQPGTGTDRNQPQHF.

This clone was detected only once. The chain links TRBV19 to TRBJ2-7, with a weak D call TRBD1 (5 bases). V dropped 6 bases and J dropped 2 bases, with 17 bases sitting between them. Germline V lookup: CDR1 LNHDA, CDR2 SQIVND (reference sequence). The CDR3 covers 15 residues. CDR3 sequence (DNA): TGTGCCAGTAGCCCCCTGGACATCTACCCCTACGAGCAGTACTTC. This encodes CASSPLDIYPYEQYF.

The chain employs TRBV4-2 and TRBJ2-7; 7 bases line up with TRBD2. With V trimmed by 2 bases and J by 5 bases, 9 bases remained unmatched. Germline values: CDR1 LGHNA, CDR2 YNFKEQ. The length of the CDR3 is 15 residues. The CDR3 reads CASSQLGRGVHEQYF. In DNA, the CDR3 is TGTGCCAGCAGCCAATTGGGACGGGGGGTCCACGAGCAGTACTTC.

This chain joins TRBV2 and TRBJ1-3; D is undetermined. Germline CDR1 SNHLY, CDR2 FYNNEI. V was cut by 2 bases and J by 4 bases, with 6 bases left in between. The CDR3 covers 13 residues. The chain's CDR3 is CASSESVGNTIYF. Here the CDR3 DNA reads TGTGCCAGCAGTGAATCGGTGGGAAACACCATATATTTT.

This chain connects TRBV27 to TRBJ1-2, with D uncertain. There are 15 residues in the CDR3. V lost 2 bases and J lost 5, with 15 bases in between. The germline gives CDR1 MNHEY, CDR2 SMNVEV (reference sequence). CDR3 in amino acids: CASSLSGQLFYGYTF. In DNA, the CDR3 is TGTGCCAGCAGTTTAAGCGGGCAGCTCTTTTATGGCTACACCTTC.

V usage is TRBV5-4 and J usage is TRBJ1-2; D is possibly TRBD1 (6 bases). Germline V gene sequence: CDR1 SGHNT, CDR2 YYREEE (reference sequence). The germline V and J ends were trimmed by 0 bases and 8 bases, with 11 bases remaining between them. This CDR3 region has 13 residues. DNA of the CDR3: TGTGCCAGCAGCTTGGACAGGGAGAGGGGCTACACCTTC. This translates into CASSLDRERGYTF.

The V gene is TRBV6-5, the J gene TRBJ2-2; 8 nucleotides align to TRBD1. The trim removed 5 bases at V and 4 bases at J, leaving 6 bases unmatched. From germline, CDR1 is MNHEY and CDR2 SVGAGI. The CDR3 loop spans 15 amino acids. This CDR3 reads CASSPGQELTGELFF. CDR3 DNA sequence: TGTGCCAGCAGTCCGGGACAGGAGCTCACCGGGGAGCTGTTTTTT.

The chain uses TRBV27 and TRBJ1-2; D is perhaps TRBD1 (6 bases). The germline V and J ends were trimmed by 0 bases and 5 bases, with 16 bases remaining between them. CDR1 is MNHEY and CDR2 is SMNVEV in the germline V gene (reference sequence). The CDR3 extends over 16 amino acids. This chain's CDR3 is CASSLSSNRVFYGYTF. The CDR3, as DNA: TGTGCCAGCAGTTTATCGAGTAACAGGGTTTTTTATGGCTACACCTTC.

This chain connects TRBV7-2 to TRBJ1-3; D is undetermined. Trimming cost V 5 bases and J 4 bases, with 9 bases left between them. Germline CDR1 is SGHTA and CDR2 is FQGNSA. This CDR3 has 13 amino acids. CDR3 nucleotide sequence: TGTGCCAGCAGCCCCAGGCAGGGAAACACCATATATTTT. Amino acids: CASSPRQGNTIYF.

The chain combines TRBV5-1 with TRBJ1-1; D possibly corresponds to TRBD1 (5 bases). The V gene's germline CDR1 is SGHRS and CDR2 YFSETQ. V lost 4 bases, J lost 4 bases, and 8 bases lay in between. The CDR3 spans 12 residues. The CDR3 here is CASSPRGTEAFF. Here the CDR3 DNA reads TGCGCCAGCAGCCCAAGGGGCACTGAAGCTTTCTTT. The full variable domain, in which reference TRBV5-1 and TRBJ1-1 provide the parts outside the CDR3, is KAGVTQTPRYLIKTRGQQVTLSCSPISGHRSVSWYQQTPGQGLQFLFEYFSETQRNKGNFPGRFSGRQFSNSRSEMNVSTLELGDSALYLCASSPRGTEAFFGQGTRLTVV.

The chain combines TRBV7-9 with TRBJ1-4, with D perhaps matching TRBD1 (6 bases). CDR3 size: 14 residues. The V end lost 5 bases, the J end lost 4 bases, and 11 bases lay between the germline ends. Germline V gives CDR1 SEHNR, CDR2 FQNEAQ (reference sequence). As DNA, the CDR3 is TGTGCCAGCAGCGAAGGGGGGGTTAATGAAAAACTGTTTTTT. It codes for CASSEGGVNEKLFF.

This clone was seen once. The rearrangement links TRBV6-5 to TRBJ1-1; D not resolved. Germline V gene lookup returns CDR1 MNHEY and CDR2 SVGAGI. The CDR3 sequence is 14 residues long. V was shortened by 10 bases and J by 4 bases, with 19 bases between the two germline ends. The CDR3 coding sequence is TGTGCCATCAACCAAATAAACAGCGGCACTGAAGCTTTCTTT. It is translated as CAINQINSGTEAFF.

V is TRBV6-8 and J is TRBJ1-5; maybe TRBD1 (5 bases). Germline lookup yields CDR1 MNHGY and CDR2 SAAAGT. Trimming cost V 2 bases and J 6 bases, with 20 bases left between them. The CDR3 spans 17 residues. The CDR3 DNA is TGTGCCAGCAGTTACGGGGGGACGATAAGCGTAGGTCAGCCCCAGCATTTT. This codes for CASSYGGTISVGQPQHF.